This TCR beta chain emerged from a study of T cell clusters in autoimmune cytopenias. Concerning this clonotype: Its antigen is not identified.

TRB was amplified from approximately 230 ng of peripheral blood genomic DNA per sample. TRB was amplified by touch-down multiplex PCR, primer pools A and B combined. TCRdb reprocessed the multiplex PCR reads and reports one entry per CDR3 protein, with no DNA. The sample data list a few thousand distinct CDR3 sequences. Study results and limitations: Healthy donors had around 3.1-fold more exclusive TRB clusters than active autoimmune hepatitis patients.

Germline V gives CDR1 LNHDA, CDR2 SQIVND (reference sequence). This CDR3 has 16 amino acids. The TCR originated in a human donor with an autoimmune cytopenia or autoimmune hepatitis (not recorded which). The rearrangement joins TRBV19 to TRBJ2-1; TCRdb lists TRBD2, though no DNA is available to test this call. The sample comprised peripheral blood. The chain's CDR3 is CASSTSGLAGGGEQFF.